A single sample gave rise to the 13 T cell receptor beta chains below, sequenced in a study of OX40 agonist ivuxolimab in advanced cancers. Data came from immunoSEQ multiplex PCR; TCRdb stores just in-frame clones and leaves some out. This sample has 99,000 or so clones, with 90% to 95% found just once. Here the sequenced sample was CD4+ or CD8+ T cells sorted from blood, taken in a trial of the OX40 agonist ivuxolimab. These receptors were obtained from an adult with an advanced solid tumor such as melanoma, head and neck, liver or kidney cancer.

The table lists this clone with a few counts. The gene calls are TRBV7-9 and TRBJ2-3; D gene ambiguous. Germline V lookup: CDR1 SEHNR, CDR2 FQNEAQ (reference sequence). V dropped 1 base and J dropped 5 bases, with 7 bases sitting between them. This CDR3 region has 13 residues. DNA of the CDR3: TGTGCCAGCAGCTTAGATGGGCGAGATACGCAGTATTTT. This gives the protein CASSLDGRDTQYF.

The chain recombines TRBV6-5 with TRBJ1-1; no reliable D call. With 8 bases removed from V and 5 bases from J, the gap between germline ends came to 12 bases. The CDR3 runs 12 residues. Germline V lookup: CDR1 MNHEY, CDR2 SVGAGI. DNA for the CDR3: TGTGCCAGCGGTGGTAGGGAGACTGAAGCTTTCTTT. Protein: CASGGRETEAFF.

This clone was found a few times. V is TRBV5-1 and J is TRBJ2-5; D call uncertain. The CDR3 has 13 residues. The germline gives CDR1 SGHRS, CDR2 YFSETQ. V lost 0 bases and J 7 bases, leaving 10 bases between the germline ends. CDR3 sequence: CASSLAEVGTQYF. The CDR3 DNA follows: TGCGCCAGCAGCTTGGCCGAGGTCGGGACCCAGTACTTC.

This sequence joins TRBV18 and TRBJ1-6, with 9 bases lining up with TRBD1. CDR1 is KGHSH and CDR2 is LQKENI in the germline V gene. Unmatched junction bases numbered 3, after V lost 7 bases and J lost 5 bases. This CDR3 has 14 residues. The CDR3 region is CASCRDRDNSPLHF. DNA of the CDR3: TGTGCCAGCTGCCGGGACAGGGATAATTCACCCCTCCACTTT.

The CDR3 loop reads CASSQGQGEQFF. The CDR3 bases are TGCGCCAGCAGCCAAGGGCAGGGTGAGCAGTTCTTC. The V call is TRBV4-1, the J call TRBJ2-1; a weak D match, TRBD1 (5 bases). The CDR3 has 12 amino acids. The germline V gene encodes CDR1 MGHRA and CDR2 YSYEKL. The V gene lost 1 base and the J gene lost 9 bases, with 7 bases spanning the gap.

This chain links TRBV18 with TRBJ1-1; no definite D call. The CDR3 runs 16 residues. Germline values: CDR1 KGHSH, CDR2 LQKENI. Trimming took 0 bases from V and 6 from J, leaving 17 bases between them. The CDR3 sequence: CASSPPSRRARAEAFF. CDR3 DNA sequence: TGTGCCAGCTCACCACCGAGTCGTAGGGCGAGGGCTGAAGCTTTCTTT.

This chain joins TRBV5-1 and TRBJ2-7, with no clear D. Trimming removed 3 bases at V and 1 base at J, with 8 bases between. Germline V gene sequence: CDR1 SGHRS, CDR2 YFSETQ. The CDR3 runs 13 residues. CDR3: CASSSLNSYEQYF. CDR3 coding DNA: TGCGCCAGCAGCTCCCTTAATTCCTACGAGCAGTACTTC.

The chain recombines TRBV2 with TRBJ1-6; the D is unclear. Germline CDR1 SNHLY, CDR2 FYNNEI. V was shortened by 8 bases and J by 9 bases, with 20 bases between the two germline ends. This CDR3 comprises 15 residues. CDR3: CASSRGVELGSPLHF. The CDR3 coding sequence is TGTGCCAGCTCTCGCGGGGTGGAGTTGGGTTCACCCCTCCACTTT.

V and J are TRBV27 and TRBJ2-2; D unclear. The germline V and J ends were trimmed by 3 bases and 5 bases, with 4 bases remaining between them. CDR3 size: 12 residues. Germline CDR1 reads MNHEY; CDR2 reads SMNVEV (reference sequence). CDR3 residues: CASSFTTGELFF. The CDR3, as DNA: TGTGCCAGCAGTTTCACGACCGGGGAGCTGTTTTTT.

The rearrangement uses TRBV28 and TRBJ2-1; TRBD1 agrees at 10 bases. Trimming removed 5 bases from V and 8 bases from J; junction bases left unmatched: 12. From germline, CDR1 is MDHEN and CDR2 SYDVKM. The CDR3 loop spans 16 amino acids. The CDR3 loop reads CASSTEGTGVRYEQFF. CDR3 sequence (DNA): TGTGCCAGCAGTACCGAAGGGACAGGGGTTAGGTATGAGCAGTTCTTC.

This chain connects TRBV19 to TRBJ2-5; D call uncertain. The ends were cut back, 4 bases at V and 4 bases at J, with 4 bases in the middle. This CDR3 spans 11 amino acids. Germline V gene lookup returns CDR1 LNHDA and CDR2 SQIVND (reference sequence). The CDR3 here is CASSRGETQYF. CDR3 DNA sequence: TGTGCCAGTAGTAGAGGAGAGACCCAGTACTTC.

V gene TRBV4-2 combines with J gene TRBJ1-4; D unresolved. The CDR3 length is 12 residues. In germline, CDR1 is LGHNA, CDR2 YNFKEQ. The V end was cut by 4 bases, the J end by 8 bases, with 8 bases between. The CDR3 protein is CASSRSNEKLFF. As DNA, the CDR3 is TGTGCCAGCAGCCGGAGCAACGAAAAACTGTTTTTT.

The V gene is TRBV11-2, the J gene TRBJ2-3; TRBD2 matches at 7 bases. J was trimmed by 1 base and V by 1 base; bases with no gene match: 5. The CDR3 is made up of 16 amino acids. CDR1 is SGHAT, CDR2 FQNNGV, per germline. CDR3 residues: CASSLGSGRGTDTQYF. CDR3 sequence (DNA): TGTGCCAGCAGCTTAGGTAGTGGGAGGGGCACAGATACGCAGTATTTT.